This paragraph covers one TCR beta chain sequence. Antigen specificity is unknown. Trimming removed 11 bases from V and 4 bases from J; junction bases left unmatched: 11. The CDR3 is 15 amino acids. Looked up from germline, CDR1 is LGHDT and CDR2 is YNNKEL (reference sequence). Graves' hyperthyroidism is called stable when ophthalmopathy does not progress within 18 months. For the diagnoses, clinical symptoms, serum thyroxine and TRAb, thyroid ultrasound and orbital computed tomography were used. These data belong to a study of T cells in Graves' hyperthyroidism and ophthalmopathy. Study-wide findings and caveats: In blood, most of the thyroid clonotypes expanded above 0.001 were also present.

RNA transcripts gave rise to amplified TCR beta CDR3 regions. Using the HTBI primer set, a first-round RT-PCR was run on the TCR CDR3. TCRdb reanalysed the multiplex PCR reads using MiXCR and keeps one entry per CDR3 protein. Among 300,000 or so distinct CDR3 sequences listed, 16% were seen once. The TCR comes from a young man with Graves' hyperthyroidism. Sequenced: blood. The chain is built from TRBV3-1 and TRBJ2-3, with 11 bases identical to TRBD2. The CDR3: CAGYLSGRDADTQYF. The CDR3 region has the DNA TGTGCCGGATACCTTAGCGGGAGGGACGCAGATACGCAGTATTTT.